This T cell receptor (beta chain) appears in the sequencing data of a study of blood T cell repertoires in COVID-19. Profiling relied on immunoSEQ multiplex PCR, and the TCRdb table lists in-frame clones only, not all of them. There are around 270,000 clones in the sample; 84% occur only once, and 4.2% lies in the top ten. The CDR3 has 16 amino acids. Germline CDR1 is LNHDA and CDR2 is SQIVND (reference sequence). V was pared by 7 bases and J by 0 bases, with 9 bases of the junction left unmatched. The sequenced sample consisted of peripheral blood. This chain uses TRBV19 with TRBJ2-1, with 7 bases aligning to TRBD2. This TCR was recovered from a man aged 60 to 75 with acute or convalescent COVID-19. CDR3 residues: CASTAELADSYNEQFF. CDR3 coding DNA: TGTGCCAGTACCGCAGAGCTAGCGGACTCCTACAATGAGCAGTTCTTC. The variable domain in full, with the rest retrieved from reference TRBV19 and TRBJ2-1, is DGGITQSPKYLFRKEGQNVTLSCEQNLNHDAMYWYRQDPGQGLRLIYYSQIVNDFQKGDIAEGYSVSREKKESFPLTVTSAQKNPTAFYLCASTAELADSYNEQFFGPGTRLTVL.